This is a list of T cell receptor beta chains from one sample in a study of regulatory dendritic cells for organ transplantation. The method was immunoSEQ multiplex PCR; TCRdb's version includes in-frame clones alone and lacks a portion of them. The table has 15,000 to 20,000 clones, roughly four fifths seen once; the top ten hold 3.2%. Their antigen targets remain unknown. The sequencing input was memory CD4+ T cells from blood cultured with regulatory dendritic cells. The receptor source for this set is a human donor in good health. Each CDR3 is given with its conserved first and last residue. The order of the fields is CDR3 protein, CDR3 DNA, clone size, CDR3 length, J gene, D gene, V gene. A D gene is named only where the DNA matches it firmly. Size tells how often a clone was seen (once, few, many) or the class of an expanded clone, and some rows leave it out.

cdr3_aa: CASSVRAEQYF
cdr3_nt: TGTGCCAGCAGTGTCAGGGCCGAGCAGTACTTC
clone_size: medium-sized
cdr3_length: 11
j_call: TRBJ2-7
d_call: NA
v_call: TRBV25-1

cdr3_aa: CASSYHGLGQDLYNEQFF
cdr3_nt: TGCGCCAGCAGCTACCACGGACTAGGACAGGACCTTTACAATGAGCAGTTCTTC
clone_size: NA
cdr3_length: 18
j_call: TRBJ2-1
d_call: NA
v_call: TRBV5-1

cdr3_aa: CASTVRGPITDTQYF
cdr3_nt: TGTGCCAGCACCGTGAGAGGACCCATCACAGATACGCAGTATTTT
clone_size: NA
cdr3_length: 15
j_call: TRBJ2-3
d_call: NA
v_call: TRBV5-6

cdr3_aa: CASSSTGDGRGVKLFF
cdr3_nt: TGTGCCAGTAGTTCAACAGGGGACGGACGTGGTGTAAAACTGTTTTTT
clone_size: NA
cdr3_length: 16
j_call: TRBJ1-4
d_call: TRBD1
v_call: TRBV19

cdr3_aa: CASRNRDSKDF
cdr3_nt: TGTGCCAGCAGGAATCGGGACTCTAAAGACTTC
clone_size: NA
cdr3_length: 11
j_call: TRBJ2-7
d_call: NA
v_call: TRBV21-1

cdr3_aa: CASSEQGLTYEQYF
cdr3_nt: TGTGCCAGCAGTGAGCAGGGATTGACCTACGAGCAGTACTTC
clone_size: NA
cdr3_length: 14
j_call: TRBJ2-7
d_call: NA
v_call: TRBV2

cdr3_aa: CASSVEGTAVTEAFF
cdr3_nt: TGTGCCAGCAGCGTAGAAGGGACAGCGGTCACTGAAGCTTTCTTT
clone_size: NA
cdr3_length: 15
j_call: TRBJ1-1
d_call: TRBD1
v_call: TRBV9

cdr3_aa: CASSGGGIGTEAFF
cdr3_nt: TGTGCCAGCAGCGGTGGGGGGATAGGCACTGAAGCTTTCTTT
clone_size: NA
cdr3_length: 14
j_call: TRBJ1-1
d_call: NA
v_call: TRBV28

cdr3_aa: CASSLTQGPETQYF
cdr3_nt: TGTGCCAGCAGCTTGACCCAGGGTCCCGAGACCCAGTACTTC
clone_size: NA
cdr3_length: 14
j_call: TRBJ2-5
d_call: NA
v_call: TRBV5-6

cdr3_aa: CASSLAVAGYEQYF
cdr3_nt: TGCGCCAGCAGCTTGGCGGTAGCGGGCTACGAGCAGTACTTC
clone_size: once
cdr3_length: 14
j_call: TRBJ2-7
d_call: TRBD2
v_call: TRBV5-1

cdr3_aa: CASSTRQPQHF
cdr3_nt: TGTGCCAGCAGCACGAGGCAGCCCCAGCATTTT
clone_size: few
cdr3_length: 11
j_call: TRBJ1-5
d_call: NA
v_call: TRBV28

cdr3_aa: CASSQGGGGIREQFF
cdr3_nt: TGTGCCAGCAGCCAGGGCGGTGGCGGGATCCGAGAGCAGTTCTTC
clone_size: few
cdr3_length: 15
j_call: TRBJ2-1
d_call: NA
v_call: TRBV28

cdr3_aa: CASSFEGSWNEQFF
cdr3_nt: TGTGCTAGCAGTTTCGAAGGTAGTTGGAATGAGCAGTTCTTC
clone_size: NA
cdr3_length: 14
j_call: TRBJ2-1
d_call: NA
v_call: TRBV7-7

cdr3_aa: CASSGSSYNSPLHF
cdr3_nt: TGTGCCAGCAGCGGGAGCTCCTATAATTCACCCCTCCACTTT
clone_size: NA
cdr3_length: 14
j_call: TRBJ1-6
d_call: NA
v_call: TRBV9

cdr3_aa: CASSLTGAVQPQHF
cdr3_nt: TGTGCCAGCAGTTTGACAGGGGCTGTCCAGCCCCAGCATTTT
clone_size: NA
cdr3_length: 14
j_call: TRBJ1-5
d_call: TRBD1
v_call: TRBV6-5

cdr3_aa: CASSPRKYTSGVRASTQYF
cdr3_nt: TGTGCCAGCAGCCCCCGGAAGTATACTAGCGGGGTTAGAGCTTCGACCCAGTACTTC
clone_size: NA
cdr3_length: 19
j_call: TRBJ2-5
d_call: TRBD2
v_call: TRBV7-2

cdr3_aa: CASSLSGLLTDTQYF
cdr3_nt: TGTGCTAGCAGCTTATCGGGACTACTCACAGATACGCAGTATTTT
clone_size: NA
cdr3_length: 15
j_call: TRBJ2-3
d_call: TRBD2
v_call: TRBV7-7

cdr3_aa: CASSNPPRVEKLFF
cdr3_nt: TGTGCCAGCAGTAACCCTCCTAGGGTGGAAAAACTGTTTTTT
clone_size: NA
cdr3_length: 14
j_call: TRBJ1-4
d_call: NA
v_call: TRBV6-5

cdr3_aa: CASSSSGGPGETQYF
cdr3_nt: TGTGCCAGCTCGTCCAGCGGCGGCCCGGGAGAGACCCAGTACTTC
clone_size: NA
cdr3_length: 15
j_call: TRBJ2-5
d_call: NA
v_call: TRBV18

cdr3_aa: CASSIAGYGVGREAFF
cdr3_nt: TGTGCCAGTAGTATAGCTGGGTATGGCGTGGGAAGAGAAGCTTTCTTT
clone_size: NA
cdr3_length: 16
j_call: TRBJ1-1
d_call: NA
v_call: TRBV19

cdr3_aa: CASSDATGVETQYF
cdr3_nt: TGTGCCAGCAGCGACGCGACAGGGGTAGAGACCCAGTACTTC
clone_size: NA
cdr3_length: 14
j_call: TRBJ2-5
d_call: TRBD1
v_call: TRBV5-5

cdr3_aa: CASSLTPQETQYF
cdr3_nt: TGTGCCAGCAGCTTAACACCTCAAGAGACCCAGTACTTC
clone_size: NA
cdr3_length: 13
j_call: TRBJ2-5
d_call: NA
v_call: TRBV7-2

cdr3_aa: CSVEGYGNTIYF
cdr3_nt: TGCAGCGTTGAAGGGTACGGAAACACCATATATTTT
clone_size: NA
cdr3_length: 12
j_call: TRBJ1-3
d_call: NA
v_call: TRBV29-1

cdr3_aa: CAWSPGDNEQFF
cdr3_nt: TGTGCCTGGAGTCCAGGAGACAATGAGCAGTTCTTC
clone_size: NA
cdr3_length: 12
j_call: TRBJ2-1
d_call: NA
v_call: TRBV30

cdr3_aa: CAWSFDYEQYF
cdr3_nt: TGTGCCTGGAGTTTCGACTACGAGCAGTACTTC
clone_size: NA
cdr3_length: 11
j_call: TRBJ2-7
d_call: NA
v_call: TRBV30

cdr3_aa: CASSQGLAGYNEQFF
cdr3_nt: TGTGCCAGCAGCCAAGGACTAGCGGGATACAATGAGCAGTTCTTC
clone_size: NA
cdr3_length: 15
j_call: TRBJ2-1
d_call: TRBD2
v_call: TRBV14

cdr3_aa: CASSVTGFEKLFF
cdr3_nt: TGTGCCAGCAGCGTGACAGGGTTTGAAAAACTGTTTTTT
clone_size: NA
cdr3_length: 13
j_call: TRBJ1-4
d_call: TRBD1
v_call: TRBV5-5

cdr3_aa: CASSVGHRGGGNTIYF
cdr3_nt: TGTGCCAGCAGCGTAGGACACAGGGGAGGGGGAAACACCATATATTTT
clone_size: NA
cdr3_length: 16
j_call: TRBJ1-3
d_call: TRBD1
v_call: TRBV9

cdr3_aa: CAWSPALQETQYF
cdr3_nt: TGTGCCTGGAGTCCGGCCCTACAAGAGACCCAGTACTTC
clone_size: NA
cdr3_length: 13
j_call: TRBJ2-5
d_call: NA
v_call: TRBV30

cdr3_aa: CASQTGRSNQPQHF
cdr3_nt: TGTGCCAGCCAAACAGGACGGAGCAATCAGCCCCAGCATTTT
clone_size: NA
cdr3_length: 14
j_call: TRBJ1-5
d_call: NA
v_call: TRBV6-1

cdr3_aa: CASSAERWAWGQFF
cdr3_nt: TGTGCCAGCAGCGCAGAAAGATGGGCTTGGGGGCAGTTCTTC
clone_size: NA
cdr3_length: 14
j_call: TRBJ2-1
d_call: NA
v_call: TRBV5-6

cdr3_aa: CSVEGWQNNEQFF
cdr3_nt: TGCAGCGTTGAGGGTTGGCAGAACAATGAGCAGTTCTTC
clone_size: NA
cdr3_length: 13
j_call: TRBJ2-1
d_call: NA
v_call: TRBV29-1

cdr3_aa: CASRPHGGENTIYF
cdr3_nt: TGTGCCAGCAGGCCCCATGGGGGGGAAAACACCATATATTTT
clone_size: NA
cdr3_length: 14
j_call: TRBJ1-3
d_call: NA
v_call: TRBV6-6

cdr3_aa: CASSLSRNEQFF
cdr3_nt: TGCGCCAGCAGCCTCTCCCGTAATGAGCAGTTCTTC
clone_size: few
cdr3_length: 12
j_call: TRBJ2-1
d_call: NA
v_call: TRBV5-1

cdr3_aa: CASSDVGGSDDEKLFF
cdr3_nt: TGTGCCAGCAGTGACGTGGGGGGGTCGGACGATGAAAAACTGTTTTTT
clone_size: NA
cdr3_length: 16
j_call: TRBJ1-4
d_call: NA
v_call: TRBV28

cdr3_aa: CASSLVAQGHGELFF
cdr3_nt: TGTGCCAGCAGTTTAGTGGCCCAGGGGCACGGGGAGCTGTTTTTT
clone_size: NA
cdr3_length: 15
j_call: TRBJ2-2
d_call: NA
v_call: TRBV28

cdr3_aa: CASSPGTHNPNEQFF
cdr3_nt: TGTGCCAGCAGCCCCGGGACTCACAATCCTAATGAGCAGTTCTTC
clone_size: NA
cdr3_length: 15
j_call: TRBJ2-1
d_call: NA
v_call: TRBV6-6

cdr3_aa: CASSGGRAYGYTF
cdr3_nt: TGTGCCAGCAGTGGGGGACGGGCCTATGGCTACACCTTC
clone_size: NA
cdr3_length: 13
j_call: TRBJ1-2
d_call: NA
v_call: TRBV2

cdr3_aa: CASSYGQGAYGYTF
cdr3_nt: TGTGCCAGCAGTTATGGACAGGGGGCGTATGGCTACACCTTC
clone_size: NA
cdr3_length: 14
j_call: TRBJ1-2
d_call: TRBD1
v_call: TRBV27

cdr3_aa: CASSVDGASTEAFF
cdr3_nt: TGTGCCAGCAGCGTAGACGGGGCGAGCACTGAAGCTTTCTTT
clone_size: few
cdr3_length: 14
j_call: TRBJ1-1
d_call: NA
v_call: TRBV9

cdr3_aa: CASSYEGQVNEKLFF
cdr3_nt: TGTGCCAGCAGTTATGAGGGGCAGGTTAATGAAAAACTGTTTTTT
clone_size: NA
cdr3_length: 15
j_call: TRBJ1-4
d_call: NA
v_call: TRBV6-6

cdr3_aa: CASRGQSDTQYF
cdr3_nt: TGTGCCAGCAGGGGGCAGTCTGATACGCAGTATTTT
clone_size: NA
cdr3_length: 12
j_call: TRBJ2-3
d_call: NA
v_call: TRBV27

cdr3_aa: CASGGRPATNEKLFF
cdr3_nt: TGTGCCAGCGGAGGCAGGCCAGCAACTAATGAAAAACTGTTTTTT
clone_size: NA
cdr3_length: 15
j_call: TRBJ1-4
d_call: NA
v_call: TRBV6-1

cdr3_aa: CAWKESGRFYEQYF
cdr3_nt: TGTGCCTGGAAGGAGAGCGGGAGATTTTACGAGCAGTACTTC
clone_size: NA
cdr3_length: 14
j_call: TRBJ2-7
d_call: TRBD2
v_call: TRBV30

cdr3_aa: CAWSVQSGGPQGTQYF
cdr3_nt: TGTGCCTGGAGTGTACAAAGCGGGGGCCCGCAGGGGACCCAGTACTTC
clone_size: NA
cdr3_length: 16
j_call: TRBJ2-5
d_call: TRBD2
v_call: TRBV30

cdr3_aa: CASSSGRTGNQPQHF
cdr3_nt: TGTGCCAGTAGTAGTGGCCGGACGGGCAATCAGCCCCAGCATTTT
clone_size: NA
cdr3_length: 15
j_call: TRBJ1-5
d_call: NA
v_call: TRBV19

cdr3_aa: CASSLGQGAYYEQYF
cdr3_nt: TGTGCCAGCTCACTCGGACAGGGGGCTTATTACGAGCAGTACTTC
clone_size: NA
cdr3_length: 15
j_call: TRBJ2-7
d_call: TRBD1
v_call: TRBV18

cdr3_aa: CASSLTSGSLYEQYF
cdr3_nt: TGTGCCAGCAGTTTGACTAGCGGGAGCTTGTACGAGCAGTACTTC
clone_size: once
cdr3_length: 15
j_call: TRBJ2-7
d_call: TRBD2
v_call: TRBV28

cdr3_aa: CASRSYGTGDSYEQYF
cdr3_nt: TGTGCCAGCCGTTCGTACGGGACAGGGGACTCCTACGAGCAGTACTTC
clone_size: NA
cdr3_length: 16
j_call: TRBJ2-7
d_call: TRBD1
v_call: TRBV6-6

cdr3_aa: CATSSRDGSYEQYF
cdr3_nt: TGTGCCACCAGCAGCCGGGACGGGTCCTACGAGCAGTACTTC
clone_size: once
cdr3_length: 14
j_call: TRBJ2-7
d_call: NA
v_call: TRBV15

cdr3_aa: CASSTTTSYEQYF
cdr3_nt: TGTGCCAGCAGCACGACCACCTCCTACGAGCAGTACTTC
clone_size: few
cdr3_length: 13
j_call: TRBJ2-7
d_call: NA
v_call: TRBV7-8

cdr3_aa: CASSEGGDGGELFF
cdr3_nt: TGTGCCAGCAGTGAAGGGGGCGACGGCGGGGAGCTGTTTTTT
clone_size: NA
cdr3_length: 14
j_call: TRBJ2-2
d_call: TRBD1
v_call: TRBV6-4

cdr3_aa: CASSDRGMTDTQYF
cdr3_nt: TGTGCCAGCTCAGACAGGGGCATGACAGATACGCAGTATTTT
clone_size: NA
cdr3_length: 14
j_call: TRBJ2-3
d_call: TRBD1
v_call: TRBV18

cdr3_aa: CASSWADGYTF
cdr3_nt: TGTGCCAGCAGTTGGGCGGATGGCTACACCTTC
clone_size: NA
cdr3_length: 11
j_call: TRBJ1-2
d_call: NA
v_call: TRBV2

cdr3_aa: CASSYGQEITDTQYF
cdr3_nt: TGTGCCAGCAGTTACGGACAGGAGATCACAGATACGCAGTATTTT
clone_size: NA
cdr3_length: 15
j_call: TRBJ2-3
d_call: TRBD1
v_call: TRBV6-6

cdr3_aa: CASSLAIGRTNEKLFF
cdr3_nt: TGTGCCAGCAGCTTAGCGATTGGCAGAACGAATGAAAAACTGTTTTTT
clone_size: once
cdr3_length: 16
j_call: TRBJ1-4
d_call: NA
v_call: TRBV7-2

cdr3_aa: CASSFDPNSPLHF
cdr3_nt: TGTGCCAGCAGTTTCGATCCTAATTCACCCCTCCACTTT
clone_size: NA
cdr3_length: 13
j_call: TRBJ1-6
d_call: NA
v_call: TRBV28

cdr3_aa: CASRQGARDTQYF
cdr3_nt: TGTGCCAGCAGGCAGGGGGCAAGAGATACGCAGTATTTT
clone_size: NA
cdr3_length: 13
j_call: TRBJ2-3
d_call: TRBD1
v_call: TRBV6-6

cdr3_aa: CASSIRQSLTDTQYF
cdr3_nt: TGTGCCAGTAGTATCCGGCAGAGTCTCACAGATACGCAGTATTTT
clone_size: NA
cdr3_length: 15
j_call: TRBJ2-3
d_call: NA
v_call: TRBV19

cdr3_aa: CASSIVGQGNTEAFF
cdr3_nt: TGTGCCAGTAGTATAGTGGGTCAGGGCAACACTGAAGCTTTCTTT
clone_size: NA
cdr3_length: 15
j_call: TRBJ1-1
d_call: NA
v_call: TRBV19